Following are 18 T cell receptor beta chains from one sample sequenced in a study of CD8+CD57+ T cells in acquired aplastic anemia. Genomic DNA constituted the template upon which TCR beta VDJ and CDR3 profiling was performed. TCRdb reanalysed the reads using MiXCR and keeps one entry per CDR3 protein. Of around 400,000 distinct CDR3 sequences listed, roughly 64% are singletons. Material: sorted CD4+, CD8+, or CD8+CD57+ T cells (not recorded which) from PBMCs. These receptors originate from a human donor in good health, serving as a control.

CDR3 amino acids: CSVTVLRGTDTQYF. In DNA form, the CDR3 reads TGCAGTGTTACCGTGCTAAGGGGGACAGATACGCAGTATTTT. This chain connects TRBV29-1 to TRBJ2-3, with D tentatively TRBD1 (6 bases). This CDR3 region has 14 residues. Germline assignment: CDR1 SQVTM and CDR2 ANQGSEA.

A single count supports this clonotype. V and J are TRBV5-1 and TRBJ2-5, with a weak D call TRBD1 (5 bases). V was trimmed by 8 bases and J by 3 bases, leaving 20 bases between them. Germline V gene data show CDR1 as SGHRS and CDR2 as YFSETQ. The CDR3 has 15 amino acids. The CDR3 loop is CARSVKGQGKETQYF. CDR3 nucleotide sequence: TGCGCCAGGAGCGTAAAAGGGCAGGGTAAAGAGACCCAGTACTTC.

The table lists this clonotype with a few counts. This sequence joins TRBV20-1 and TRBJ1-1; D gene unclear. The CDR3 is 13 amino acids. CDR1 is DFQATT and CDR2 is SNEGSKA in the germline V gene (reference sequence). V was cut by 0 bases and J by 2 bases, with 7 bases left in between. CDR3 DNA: TGCAGTGCTAGAGAAGGTACCAACACTGAAGCTTTCTTT. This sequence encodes CSAREGTNTEAFF.

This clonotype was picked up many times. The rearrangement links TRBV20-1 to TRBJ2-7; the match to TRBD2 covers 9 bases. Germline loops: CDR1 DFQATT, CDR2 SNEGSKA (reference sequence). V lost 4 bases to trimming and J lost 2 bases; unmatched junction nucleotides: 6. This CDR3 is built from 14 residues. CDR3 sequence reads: CSAIQGGGAYEQYF. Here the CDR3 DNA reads TGCAGTGCTATTCAGGGCGGGGGGGCCTACGAGCAGTACTTC.

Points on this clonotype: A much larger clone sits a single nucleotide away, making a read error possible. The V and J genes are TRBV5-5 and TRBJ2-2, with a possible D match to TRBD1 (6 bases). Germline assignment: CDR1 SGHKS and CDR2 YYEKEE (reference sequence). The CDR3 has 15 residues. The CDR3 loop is CASSVRQENTGELSF. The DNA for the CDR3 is TGTGCCAGCAGCGTAAGACAGGAGAACACCGGGGAGCTGTCTTTT.

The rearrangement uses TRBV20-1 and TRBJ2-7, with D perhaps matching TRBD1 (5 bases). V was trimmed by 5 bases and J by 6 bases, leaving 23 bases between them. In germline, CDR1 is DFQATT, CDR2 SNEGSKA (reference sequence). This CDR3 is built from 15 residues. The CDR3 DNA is TGCAGTGCTCGGATGGGTGAGCAGGGCTGGCCCGAGCAGTACTTC. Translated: CSARMGEQGWPEQYF.

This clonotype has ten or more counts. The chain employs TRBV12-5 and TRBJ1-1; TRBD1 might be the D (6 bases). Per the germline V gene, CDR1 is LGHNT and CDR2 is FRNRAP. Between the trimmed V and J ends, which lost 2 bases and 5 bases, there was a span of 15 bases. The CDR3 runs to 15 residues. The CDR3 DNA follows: TGTGCTAGTGGTTTGCGGGGGGAGAGGGGGACTGAAGCTTTCTTT. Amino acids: CASGLRGERGTEAFF.

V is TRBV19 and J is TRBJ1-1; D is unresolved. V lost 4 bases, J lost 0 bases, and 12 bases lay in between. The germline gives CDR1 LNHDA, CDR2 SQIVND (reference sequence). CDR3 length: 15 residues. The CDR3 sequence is CASSTYSQMNTEAFF. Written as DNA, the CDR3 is TGTGCCAGTAGTACTTATTCTCAAATGAACACTGAAGCTTTCTTT. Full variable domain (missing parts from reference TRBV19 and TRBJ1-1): DGGITQSPKYLFRKEGQNVTLSCEQNLNHDAMYWYRQDPGQGLRLIYYSQIVNDFQKGDIAEGYSVSREKKESFPLTVTSAQKNPTAFYLCASSTYSQMNTEAFFGQGTRLTVV.

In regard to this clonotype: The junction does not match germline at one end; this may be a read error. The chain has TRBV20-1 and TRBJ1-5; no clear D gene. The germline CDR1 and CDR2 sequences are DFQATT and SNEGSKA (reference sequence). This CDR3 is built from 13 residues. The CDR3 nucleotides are TGCAGTGCTAGAGGTGGCTGCGATCAGTCCCAGCATTTT. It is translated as CSARGGCDQSQHF.

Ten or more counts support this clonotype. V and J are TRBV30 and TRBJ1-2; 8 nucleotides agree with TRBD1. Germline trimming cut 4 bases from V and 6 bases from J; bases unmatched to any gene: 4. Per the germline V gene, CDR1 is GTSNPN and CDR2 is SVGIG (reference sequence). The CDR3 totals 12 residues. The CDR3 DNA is TGTGCCTGGACCTCGGACAGGGATGGCTACACCTTC. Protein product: CAWTSDRDGYTF.

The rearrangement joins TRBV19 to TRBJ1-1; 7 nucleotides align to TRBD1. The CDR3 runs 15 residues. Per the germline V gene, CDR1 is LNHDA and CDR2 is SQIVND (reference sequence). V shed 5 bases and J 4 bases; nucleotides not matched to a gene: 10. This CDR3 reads CASSLLSTGSTEAFF. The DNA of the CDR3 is TGTGCCAGTAGTCTCCTCTCGACAGGGTCCACTGAAGCTTTCTTT.

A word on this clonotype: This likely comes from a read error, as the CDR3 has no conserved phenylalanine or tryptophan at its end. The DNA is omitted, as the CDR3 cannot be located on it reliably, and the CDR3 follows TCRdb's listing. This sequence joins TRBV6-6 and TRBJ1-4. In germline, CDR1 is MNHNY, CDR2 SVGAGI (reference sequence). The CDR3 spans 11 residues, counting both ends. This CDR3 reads CASSRQRKLLS.

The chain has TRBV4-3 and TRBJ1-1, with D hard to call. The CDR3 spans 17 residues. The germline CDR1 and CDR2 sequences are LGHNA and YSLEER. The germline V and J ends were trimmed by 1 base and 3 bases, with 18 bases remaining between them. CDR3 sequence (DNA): TGCGCCAGCAGCCAAGGATCAACATCGGAGATGGACACTGAAGCTTTCTTT. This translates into CASSQGSTSEMDTEAFF.

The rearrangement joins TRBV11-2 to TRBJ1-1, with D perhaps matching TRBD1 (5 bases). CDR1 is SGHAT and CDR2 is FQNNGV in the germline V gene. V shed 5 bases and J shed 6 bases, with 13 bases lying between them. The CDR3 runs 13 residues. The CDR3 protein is CASSKTGGAEAFF. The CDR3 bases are TGTGCCAGCAGCAAAACCGGGGGGGCTGAAGCTTTCTTT.

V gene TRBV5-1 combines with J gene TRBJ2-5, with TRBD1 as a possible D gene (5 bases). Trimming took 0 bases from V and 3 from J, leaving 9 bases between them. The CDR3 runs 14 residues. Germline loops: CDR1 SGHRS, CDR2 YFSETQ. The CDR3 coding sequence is TGCGCCAGCAGCTTGGAGGGGATCAAAGAGACCCAGTACTTC. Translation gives CASSLEGIKETQYF.

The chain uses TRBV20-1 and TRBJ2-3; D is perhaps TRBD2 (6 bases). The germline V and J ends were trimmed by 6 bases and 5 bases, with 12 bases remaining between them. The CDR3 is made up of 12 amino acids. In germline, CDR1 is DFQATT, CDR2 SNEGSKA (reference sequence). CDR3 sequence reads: CSASEGIDTQYF. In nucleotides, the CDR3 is TGCAGTGCCTCGGAGGGGATAGATACGCAGTATTTT.

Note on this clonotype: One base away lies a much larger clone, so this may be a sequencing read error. The CDR3 DNA reads as TGCAGTGCTAGTGGGACAGGACTACTCCAAGAGACCCAGTACTTC. It yields the protein CSASGTGLLQETQYF. This chain joins TRBV20-1 and TRBJ2-5; 8 nucleotides agree with TRBD1. Trimming at V came to 3 bases and at J to 1 base, leaving 7 bases not matched to a gene. From germline, CDR1 is DFQATT and CDR2 SNEGSKA (reference sequence). The CDR3 is 15 amino acids.

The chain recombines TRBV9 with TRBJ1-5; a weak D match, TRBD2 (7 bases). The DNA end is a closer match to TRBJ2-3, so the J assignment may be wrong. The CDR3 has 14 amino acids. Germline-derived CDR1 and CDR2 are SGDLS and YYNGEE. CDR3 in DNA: TGTGCCAGCAGCCCACGGGGGGCCGAAGAGACCCAGTATTTT. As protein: CASSPRGAEETQYF.